The 2 T cell receptor beta chains below were found in one sample sequenced in a study of low-dose radiotherapy and immunotherapy resistance in tumors. Time point in this sample: before trial treatment. Amplification, which lasted 20 to 25 PCR cycles, used a constant-region primer and V-primer adapter to amplify TCRs. TCRdb itself ran the reads through MiXCR, one entry per CDR3 protein. The sample consists of about 46,000 distinct CDR3 sequences, over 9.5% of them appearing once. The sample consisted of PBMCs, taken before treatment. These TCRs come from a female donor with ovarian cancer.

This clonotype was detected many times. V gene TRBV21-1 combines with J gene TRBJ1-6; TRBD1 was called by the table and not checked on the DNA. TRBV21-1 is labeled a pseudogene. This CDR3 comprises 17 residues. This CDR3 reads CASRPRDHSSYNSPLHF. The DNA for the CDR3 is TGTGCCAGCAGACCGAGGGACCATAGCTCCTATAATTCACCCCTCCACTTT.

This chain joins TRBV19 and TRBJ1-5, with 7 bases fitting TRBD1. Unmatched junction bases numbered 5, after V lost 6 bases and J lost 6 bases. Germline assignment: CDR1 LNHDA and CDR2 SQIVND (reference sequence). The CDR3 covers 13 residues. The CDR3 region is CASSTGATQPQHF. For the CDR3, the DNA is TGTGCCAGTAGCACAGGGGCGACTCAGCCCCAGCATTTT.